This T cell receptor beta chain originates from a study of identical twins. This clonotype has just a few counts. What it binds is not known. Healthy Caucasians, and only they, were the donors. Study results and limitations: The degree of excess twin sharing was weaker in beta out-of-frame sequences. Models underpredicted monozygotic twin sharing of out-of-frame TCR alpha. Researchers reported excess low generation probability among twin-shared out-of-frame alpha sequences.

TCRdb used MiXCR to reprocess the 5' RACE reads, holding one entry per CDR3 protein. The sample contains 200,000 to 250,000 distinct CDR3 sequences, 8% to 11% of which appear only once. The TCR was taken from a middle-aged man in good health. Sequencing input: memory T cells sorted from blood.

As DNA, the CDR3 is TGTGCCAGCAGCACCCAGACTGGTTCCTACGAGCAGTACTTC. Translation gives CASSTQTGSYEQYF. V is TRBV7-2 and J is TRBJ2-7; no definite D call. Trimming took 5 bases from V and 1 from J, leaving 12 bases between them. This CDR3 comprises 14 residues. CDR1 is SGHTA and CDR2 is FQGNSA in the germline V gene.